This T cell receptor (beta chain) was captured by sequencing in a study of blood T cells in healthy people across ages. It was with a sample-barcoded 5' primer and a J-beta primer mix that a second PCR of about 7 to 12 cycles was run. TCRdb redid the calling of the 5' RACE reads with MiXCR, one entry per CDR3 protein. The sample has more than 650,000 distinct CDR3 sequences, about 20% seen once; the top ten hold roughly 22%. Deletions cut 3 bases from V and 6 bases from J, with 17 bases between. CDR1 and CDR2 (germline): SGHTA, FQGNSA. The CDR3 loop spans 16 amino acids. In this sample, this clonotype turned up a few times.

The receptor was derived from a man between 65 and 85 years old in good health. V and J are TRBV7-2 and TRBJ1-4; a weak D match, TRBD1 (6 bases). The specimen was blood. DNA for the CDR3: TGTGCCAGCAGCTTCGGATCTAGGGGGGGGGATGAAAAACTGTTTTTT. It codes for CASSFGSRGGDEKLFF.